A single sample gave rise to the 3 T cell receptor beta chains below, sequenced in a study of shared clonotypes between healthy human individuals. TCRdb keeps only in-frame clones here, not all; method: immunoSEQ multiplex PCR. This sample carries approximately 1.5 million clones, around 98% of them seen once, and the ten largest clones take 0.4% to 0.55%. The sample consisted of naive CD4+ T cells sorted from blood. Sample subset: CD45RA+ positively selected. These receptors were taken from a man in his thirties or forties in good health.

The chain recombines TRBV5-4 with TRBJ2-3, with D unclear. This CDR3 is 15 amino acids long. The V and J ends lost 2 bases and 0 bases respectively, with 10 bases between them. Germline V gene data show CDR1 as SGHNT and CDR2 as YYREEE (reference sequence). CDR3 amino acids: CASSLWAYSTDTQYF. The CDR3 nucleotides read TGTGCCAGCAGCTTATGGGCCTATAGCACAGATACGCAGTATTTT.

The chain carries TRBV11-2 and TRBJ1-5, with a weak D call TRBD1 (5 bases). This CDR3 region has 17 residues. Trimming took off 2 bases at V and 3 bases at J, with 17 bases between the two ends. The germline gives CDR1 SGHAT, CDR2 FQNNGV. This CDR3 is CASSLSITRVNNQPQHF. As DNA, the CDR3 is TGTGCCAGCAGCTTATCAATTACCAGGGTGAACAATCAGCCCCAGCATTTT.

The chain links TRBV7-2 to TRBJ2-7, with no clear D. Germline loops: CDR1 SGHTA, CDR2 FQGNSA. V shed 1 base and J shed 5 bases, with 15 bases lying between them. This CDR3 is 15 amino acids long. The CDR3, as DNA: TGTGCCAGCAGCTTAGTGTTCGGAGCCCTCCACGAGCAGTACTTC. Translation: CASSLVFGALHEQYF.